This TCR beta chain was recovered during a study of T cell responses to AZD1222 COVID-19 vaccine. This CDR3 comprises 14 residues. V was clipped by 7 bases and J by 2 bases; unmatched bases: 11. Germline CDR1 SQVTM, CDR2 ANQGSEA. There are a few counts of this clone. Profiling relied on immunoSEQ multiplex PCR, and the TCRdb table lists in-frame clones only, not all of them. The sample has 90,000 to 100,000 clones; around 84% are singletons. This clonotype was obtained from an adult who received the AZD1222 COVID-19 vaccine. The gene calls are TRBV29-1 and TRBJ2-7; 7 bases line up with TRBD1. This specimen was peripheral blood, taken 28 days after the second AZD1222 dose. The CDR3 sequence is CSAYLGTATYEQYF. The CDR3 DNA is TGCAGCGCATATTTAGGGACAGCGACCTACGAGCAGTACTTC.